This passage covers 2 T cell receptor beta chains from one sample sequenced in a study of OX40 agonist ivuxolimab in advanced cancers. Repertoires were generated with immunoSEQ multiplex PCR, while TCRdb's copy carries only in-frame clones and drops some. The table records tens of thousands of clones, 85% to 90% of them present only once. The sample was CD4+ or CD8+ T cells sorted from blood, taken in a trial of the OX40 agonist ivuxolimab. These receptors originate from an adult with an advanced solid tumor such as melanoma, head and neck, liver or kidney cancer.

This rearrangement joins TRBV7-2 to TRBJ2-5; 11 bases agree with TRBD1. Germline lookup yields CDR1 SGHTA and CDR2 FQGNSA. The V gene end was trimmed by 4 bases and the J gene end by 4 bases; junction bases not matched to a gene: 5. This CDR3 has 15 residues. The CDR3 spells CASSWTGGRRETQYF. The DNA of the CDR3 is TGTGCCAGCAGCTGGACAGGGGGCCGTCGAGAGACCCAGTACTTC.

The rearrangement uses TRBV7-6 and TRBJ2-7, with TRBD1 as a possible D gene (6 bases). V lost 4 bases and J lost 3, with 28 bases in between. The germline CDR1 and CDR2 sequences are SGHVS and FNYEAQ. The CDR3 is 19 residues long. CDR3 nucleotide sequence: TGTGCCAGCAGCTCGCCACAGGGTTCTCGGCTTGGTCAGTACTACGAGCAGTACTTC. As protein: CASSSPQGSRLGQYYEQYF.